These 15 T cell receptor beta chains were sequenced from one sample in a study of technical replicates of blood from several donors. Using immunoSEQ multiplex PCR, the repertoire was profiled, and TCRdb retains in-frame clones only, with some absent. The profile shows 85,000 to 100,000 clones, about 94% of them singletons. Input material: T cells isolated from PBMCs. These receptors were taken from a human donor in good health.

V gene TRBV19 combines with J gene TRBJ1-1, with D maybe TRBD1 (5 bases). The germline V and J ends were trimmed by 2 bases and 4 bases, with 11 bases remaining between them. Germline V gene lookup returns CDR1 LNHDA and CDR2 SQIVND (reference sequence). The CDR3 sequence is 14 residues long. For the CDR3, the DNA is TGTGCCAGTAGTATACGGGGGTTGAGCACTGAAGCTTTCTTT. It specifies CASSIRGLSTEAFF. The variable domain in full, completed from reference TRBV19 and TRBJ1-1, reads DGGITQSPKYLFRKEGQNVTLSCEQNLNHDAMYWYRQDPGQGLRLIYYSQIVNDFQKGDIAEGYSVSREKKESFPLTVTSAQKNPTAFYLCASSIRGLSTEAFFGQGTRLTVV.

The V and J genes are TRBV9 and TRBJ2-3; 9 bases are a match to TRBD2. Germline loops: CDR1 SGDLS, CDR2 YYNGEE. With 0 bases clipped from V and 4 bases from J, the junction kept 3 bases outside the gene matches. CDR3 length equals 15 residues. In DNA, the CDR3 is TGTGCCAGCAGCGTAGCTGCGGGAGGGCCAGATACGCAGTATTTT. Its translation is CASSVAAGGPDTQYF.

V is TRBV19 and J is TRBJ1-2, with 7 nucleotides matching TRBD1. This CDR3 is 13 amino acids long. The J segment lost 6 bases and the V segment lost 1 base, leaving 2 bases of the junction unmatched. Germline V CDR1 and CDR2: LNHDA, SQIVND (reference sequence). In nucleotides, the CDR3 is TGTGCCAGTAGTATAGCCCAGGGGGATGGCTACACCTTC. Translation gives CASSIAQGDGYTF.

The rearrangement links TRBV7-2 to TRBJ1-3; D is undetermined. The germline V gene encodes CDR1 SGHTA and CDR2 FQGNSA. Trimming shortened V by 7 bases and J by 0 bases, and 7 bases separated the two germline ends. This CDR3 has 13 amino acids. CDR3 residues: CASKYSSGNTIYF. The CDR3 region has the DNA TGTGCCAGCAAATACAGCTCTGGAAACACCATATATTTT.

The chain employs TRBV5-1 and TRBJ2-5; 7 bases fit TRBD2. With 4 bases clipped from V and 3 bases from J, the junction kept 3 bases outside the gene matches. The CDR3 runs to 13 residues. The germline V gene has CDR1 SGHRS and CDR2 YFSETQ. The CDR3 protein is CASSVLAKETQYF. Here the CDR3 DNA reads TGCGCCAGCAGCGTACTAGCGAAAGAGACCCAGTACTTC.

The chain carries TRBV6-5 and TRBJ2-5; the D is unclear. In germline, CDR1 is MNHEY, CDR2 SVGAGI. This CDR3 has 13 amino acids. With 6 bases removed from V and 1 base from J, the gap between germline ends came to 9 bases. The CDR3 DNA reads TGTGCCAGCAGCATGGCCATCCAAGAGACCCAGTACTTC. It translates to CASSMAIQETQYF.

The chain joins TRBV7-6 to TRBJ2-7; 10 nucleotides agree with TRBD2. The CDR3 runs to 15 residues. Germline CDR1 is SGHVS and CDR2 is FNYEAQ. Trimming at V came to 1 base and at J to 4 bases, leaving 4 bases not matched to a gene. CDR3 in DNA: TGTGCCAGCAGCTTAGTGACTAGCGGGTCTTACGAGCAGTACTTC. This gives the protein CASSLVTSGSYEQYF. Full variable domain (rest looked up from reference TRBV7-6 and TRBJ2-7): GAGVSQSPRYKVTKRGQDVALRCDPISGHVSLYWYRQALGQGPEFLTYFNYEAQQDKSGLPNDRFSAERPEGSISTLTIQRTEQRDSAMYRCASSLVTSGSYEQYFGPGTRLTVT.

This chain links TRBV9 with TRBJ1-1; D remains ambiguous. V was pared by 0 bases and J by 0 bases, with 6 bases between. In germline, CDR1 is SGDLS, CDR2 YYNGEE. The CDR3 runs 14 residues. This CDR3 reads CASSVDQLNTEAFF. Written as DNA, the CDR3 is TGTGCCAGCAGCGTAGATCAGTTGAACACTGAAGCTTTCTTT.

This chain joins TRBV9 and TRBJ1-1; D might be TRBD1 (5 bases). CDR3 size: 16 residues. The V end lost 1 base, the J end lost 1 base, and 14 bases lay between the germline ends. Germline V gene data show CDR1 as SGDLS and CDR2 as YYNGEE. CDR3 nucleotides: TGTGCCAGCAGCGTAAGGGGCCTTACCCCGAACACTGAAGCTTTCTTT. It codes for CASSVRGLTPNTEAFF.

The chain links TRBV19 to TRBJ1-1; D might be TRBD1 (6 bases). V was pared by 7 bases and J by 5 bases, with 20 bases between. The germline gives CDR1 LNHDA, CDR2 SQIVND (reference sequence). The CDR3 consists of 15 residues. The DNA of the CDR3 is TGTGCCAGTACCCCCAGGGGAGGGGGGGTGACTGAAGCTTTCTTT. Translation gives CASTPRGGGVTEAFF.

J is TRBJ2-1 and V is TRBV28, with D tentatively TRBD2 (7 bases). The CDR3 length is 15 residues. V dropped 5 bases and J dropped 5 bases, with 16 bases sitting between them. Germline CDR1 reads MDHEN; CDR2 reads SYDVKM. For the CDR3, the DNA is TGTGCCAGCAGTCGGAGGGGGGGATTCGACAATGAGCAGTTCTTC. Translating gives CASSRRGGFDNEQFF.

The chain uses TRBV5-6 and TRBJ2-7; 7 bases align to TRBD2. Trimming took 5 bases from V and 5 from J; bases not matched to a gene: 13. CDR3 size: 15 residues. In germline, CDR1 is SGHDT, CDR2 YYEEEE. The CDR3, as DNA: TGTGCCAGCAGACTGTGGGGGGGAACCTACCACGAGCAGTACTTC. Translated, it gives CASRLWGGTYHEQYF.

The chain recombines TRBV5-1 with TRBJ1-1, with unresolved D. The CDR3 contains 14 residues. V was clipped by 0 bases and J by 1 base, with 7 bases between them. CDR1 and CDR2 from the germline V gene are SGHRS and YFSETQ. For the CDR3, the DNA is TGCGCCAGCAGCTTGGCGGCAGGGAACACTGAAGCTTTCTTT. It yields the protein CASSLAAGNTEAFF.

The rearrangement uses TRBV7-9 and TRBJ2-1; TRBD2 matches at 14 bases. J was trimmed by 7 bases and V by 10 bases; bases with no gene match: 12. The germline gives CDR1 SEHNR, CDR2 FQNEAQ (reference sequence). The CDR3 totals 16 residues. CDR3 loop: CATNPGTSGGGNEQFF. Here the CDR3 DNA reads TGTGCCACAAATCCCGGGACTAGCGGGGGCGGGAATGAGCAGTTCTTC.

The V and J genes are TRBV19 and TRBJ1-2; no definite D call. Trimming stripped 1 base from V and 2 bases from J, with 8 bases between. The CDR3 has 14 amino acids. Germline CDR1 reads LNHDA; CDR2 reads SQIVND (reference sequence). DNA for the CDR3: TGTGCCAGTAGTATAGTGGTACAAAACTATGGCTACACCTTC. Translating gives CASSIVVQNYGYTF.